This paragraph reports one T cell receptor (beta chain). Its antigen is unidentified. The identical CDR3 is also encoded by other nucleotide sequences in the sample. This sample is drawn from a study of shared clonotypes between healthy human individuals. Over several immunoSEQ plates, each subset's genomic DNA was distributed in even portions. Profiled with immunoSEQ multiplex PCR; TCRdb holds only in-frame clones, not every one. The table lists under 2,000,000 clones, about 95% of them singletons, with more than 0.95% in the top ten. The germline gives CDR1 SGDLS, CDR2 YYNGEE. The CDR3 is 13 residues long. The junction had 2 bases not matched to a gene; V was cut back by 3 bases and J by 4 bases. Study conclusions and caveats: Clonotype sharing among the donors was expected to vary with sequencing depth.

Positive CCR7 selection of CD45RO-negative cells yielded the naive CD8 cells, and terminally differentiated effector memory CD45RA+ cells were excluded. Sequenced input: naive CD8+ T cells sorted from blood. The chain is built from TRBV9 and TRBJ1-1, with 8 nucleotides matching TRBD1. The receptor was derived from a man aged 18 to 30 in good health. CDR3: CASSEQGGTEAFF. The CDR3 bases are TGTGCCAGCAGCGAACAGGGGGGCACTGAAGCTTTCTTT.